This T cell receptor beta chain was sequenced during a study of brain T cells in children with intractable seizures. This clone came up once. The sequenced cases were selected for having the highest brain T cell transcript signatures. Germline CDR1 and CDR2: SGDLS and YYNGEE. The V and J ends lost 2 bases and 3 bases respectively, with 13 bases between them. The CDR3 has 15 amino acids. Produced via immunoSEQ multiplex PCR; TCRdb's table is partial and in-frame only. Of roughly 80,000 clones listed, around nine tenths were seen once; the top ten hold roughly 24%. The chain has TRBV9 and TRBJ2-3; tentative D call: TRBD1 (6 bases). The TCR comes from a girl aged 2-10 years with Rasmussen encephalitis and intractable seizures. The specimen was peripheral blood, collected at surgery. This chain's CDR3 is CASSVQGFFTDTQYF. The DNA for the CDR3 is TGTGCCAGCAGCGTCCAGGGGTTTTTTACAGATACGCAGTATTTT.